This T cell receptor beta chain was recorded in a study of monozygotic twins with inflammatory bowel disease. Study outcomes and limitations: A reduction in TCRbeta diversity (inverse Simpson) was seen in IBD patients relative to healthy co-twins. Sharing of clonotypes with others was lower in IBD patients than in healthy twins, and this was especially so with disease activity. Repertoire similarity did not differ between concordant and discordant twins, perhaps due to limited power.

Points on this clonotype: Its antigen is still unknown.

The CDR3 covers 16 residues. Germline V gene sequence: CDR1 MNHEY, CDR2 SMNVEV (reference sequence). TCRdb reanalyzed the 5' RACE reads and collapses them to one entry per CDR3 protein, without DNA. The table lists around 380,000 distinct CDR3 sequences, with 2% to 3% in the top ten. The clonotype was recovered from a human donor with ulcerative colitis or Crohn's disease, or a healthy co-twin of an affected twin (not recorded which). The chain combines TRBV27 with TRBJ2-7; TCRdb calls TRBD2, which cannot be checked without DNA. Input material: blood. CDR3 sequence: CASSSGRTANSYEQYF.